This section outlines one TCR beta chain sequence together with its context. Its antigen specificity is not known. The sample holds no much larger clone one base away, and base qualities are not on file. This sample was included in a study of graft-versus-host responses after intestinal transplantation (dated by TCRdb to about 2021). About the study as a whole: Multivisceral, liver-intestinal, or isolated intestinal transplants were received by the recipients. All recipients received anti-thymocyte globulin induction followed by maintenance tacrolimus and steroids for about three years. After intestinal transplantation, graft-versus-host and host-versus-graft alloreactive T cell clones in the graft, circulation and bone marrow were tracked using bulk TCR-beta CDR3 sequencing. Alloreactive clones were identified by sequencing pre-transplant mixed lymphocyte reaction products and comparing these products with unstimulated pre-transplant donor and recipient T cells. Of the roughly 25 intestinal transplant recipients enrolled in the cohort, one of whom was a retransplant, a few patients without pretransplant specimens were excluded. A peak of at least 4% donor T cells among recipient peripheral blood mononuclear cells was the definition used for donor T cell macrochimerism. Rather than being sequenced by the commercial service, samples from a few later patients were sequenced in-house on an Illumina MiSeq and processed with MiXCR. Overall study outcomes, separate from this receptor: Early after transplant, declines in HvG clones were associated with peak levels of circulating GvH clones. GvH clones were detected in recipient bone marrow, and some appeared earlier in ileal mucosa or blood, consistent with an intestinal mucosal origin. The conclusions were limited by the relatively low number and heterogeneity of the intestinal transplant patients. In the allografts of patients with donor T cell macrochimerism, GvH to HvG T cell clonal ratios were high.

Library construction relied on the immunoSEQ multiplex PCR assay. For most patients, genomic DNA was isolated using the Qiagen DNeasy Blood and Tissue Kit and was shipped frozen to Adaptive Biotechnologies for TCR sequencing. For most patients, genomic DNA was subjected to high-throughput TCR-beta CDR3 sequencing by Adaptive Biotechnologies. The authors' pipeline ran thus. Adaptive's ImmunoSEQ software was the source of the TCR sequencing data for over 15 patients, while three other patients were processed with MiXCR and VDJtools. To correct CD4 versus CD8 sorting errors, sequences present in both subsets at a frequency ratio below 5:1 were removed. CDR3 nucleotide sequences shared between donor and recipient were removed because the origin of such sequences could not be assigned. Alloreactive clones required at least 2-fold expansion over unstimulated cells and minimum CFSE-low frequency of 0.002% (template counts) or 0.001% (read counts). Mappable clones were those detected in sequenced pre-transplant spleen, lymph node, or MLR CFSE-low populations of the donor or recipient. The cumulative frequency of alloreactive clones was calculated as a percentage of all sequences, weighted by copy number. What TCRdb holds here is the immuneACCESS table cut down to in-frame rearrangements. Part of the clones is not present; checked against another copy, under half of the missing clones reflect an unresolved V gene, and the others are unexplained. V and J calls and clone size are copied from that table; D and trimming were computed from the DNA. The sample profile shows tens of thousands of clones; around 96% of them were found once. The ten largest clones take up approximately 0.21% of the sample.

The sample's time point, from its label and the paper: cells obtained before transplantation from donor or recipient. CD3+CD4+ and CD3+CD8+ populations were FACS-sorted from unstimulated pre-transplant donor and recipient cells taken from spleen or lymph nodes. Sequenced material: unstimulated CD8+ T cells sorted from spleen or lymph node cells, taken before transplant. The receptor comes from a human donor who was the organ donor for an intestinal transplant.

The encoded CDR3 is CASSKRDTEAFF. The sequence in DNA is TGTGCCAGTAGTAAAAGGGACACTGAAGCTTTCTTT. In this chain, TRBV19 is recombined with TRBJ1-1; confidence is insufficient to name the D gene. The CDR3 starts with the cysteine, ends with the phenylalanine, and has 12 residues. Just the 36-base CDR3 DNA is kept, in frame starting at base 1. The junction carries 6 bases between V and J, which are trimmed by 4 bases and 3 bases respectively. Looking up the germline V gene (reference sequence) yields CDR1 LNHDA and CDR2 SQIVND.